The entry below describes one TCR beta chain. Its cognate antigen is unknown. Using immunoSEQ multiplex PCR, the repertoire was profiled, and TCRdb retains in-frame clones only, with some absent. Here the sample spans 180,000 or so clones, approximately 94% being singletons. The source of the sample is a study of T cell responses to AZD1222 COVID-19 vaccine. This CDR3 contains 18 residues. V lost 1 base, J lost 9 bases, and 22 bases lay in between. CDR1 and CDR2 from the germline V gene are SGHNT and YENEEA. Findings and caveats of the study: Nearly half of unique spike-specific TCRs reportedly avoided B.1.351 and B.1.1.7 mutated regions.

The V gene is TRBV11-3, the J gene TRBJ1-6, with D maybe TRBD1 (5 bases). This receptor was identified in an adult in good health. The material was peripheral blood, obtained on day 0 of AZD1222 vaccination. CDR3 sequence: CASSLGGVLGGRSSPLHF. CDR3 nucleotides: TGTGCCAGCAGCTTAGGTGGGGTCCTCGGGGGGAGGAGTTCACCCCTCCACTTT.